A single sample gave rise to the 12 T cell receptor beta chains below, sequenced in a study of T cells in localized non-small cell lung cancer. Data came from immunoSEQ multiplex PCR; TCRdb stores just in-frame clones and leaves some out. Of roughly 30,000 clones in the sample, about 87% were seen once. The material was peripheral blood, obtained before any cancer treatment. The receptors shown here come from a woman between 18 and 55 years old with stage I lung adenocarcinoma.

The chain is built from TRBV11-3 and TRBJ2-5, with D perhaps matching TRBD2 (5 bases). Between the trimmed V and J ends, which lost 5 bases and 5 bases, there was a span of 15 bases. CDR3 length: 14 amino acids. From germline, CDR1 is SGHNT and CDR2 YENEEA. The CDR3 DNA reads as TGTGCCAGCAGCGAGAGGGTTCCCGGGGAGACCCAGTACTTC. Translated, it gives CASSERVPGETQYF.

The chain employs TRBV9 and TRBJ1-5; tentatively, D is TRBD1 (5 bases). This CDR3 is 14 amino acids long. Trimming shortened V by 3 bases and J by 0 bases, and 7 bases separated the two germline ends. Per the germline V gene, CDR1 is SGDLS and CDR2 is YYNGEE. The CDR3 loop is CASSEGVSNQPQHF. In nucleotides, the CDR3 is TGTGCCAGCAGCGAAGGGGTTAGCAATCAGCCCCAGCATTTT.

V usage is TRBV27 and J usage is TRBJ1-4, with 7 bases lining up with TRBD1. The CDR3 is 15 amino acids. V lost 5 bases, J lost 8 bases, and 11 bases stayed unmatched. Germline values: CDR1 MNHEY, CDR2 SMNVEV (reference sequence). CDR3 nucleotide sequence: TGTGCCAGCAGTCGTCGGGACAGTCGGGGGGAAAAACTGTTTTTT. Encoded protein: CASSRRDSRGEKLFF.

V gene TRBV9 combines with J gene TRBJ1-4; TRBD1 aligns across 9 bases. The CDR3 sequence is 16 residues long. Per germline, CDR1 SGDLS and CDR2 YYNGEE. J gave up 8 bases and V 4 bases, and 12 bases lay outside the gene matches. The CDR3 sequence is CASSLGTGTGREKLFF. CDR3 nucleotides: TGTGCCAGCAGCCTGGGAACCGGGACAGGGAGAGAAAAACTGTTTTTT.

The V and J genes are TRBV5-5 and TRBJ2-1; D gene unclear. Trimming stripped 0 bases from V and 1 base from J, with 8 bases between. This CDR3 is built from 15 residues. Germline CDR1 and CDR2: SGHKS and YYEKEE (reference sequence). DNA of the CDR3: TGTGCCAGCAGCTTGGTTACCACGTCCTACAATGAGCAGTTCTTC. Its translation: CASSLVTTSYNEQFF.

The chain has TRBV2 and TRBJ1-5; D not resolved. This CDR3 has 13 residues. Trimming left V 7 bases short and J 2 bases short, with 9 bases between. Germline CDR1 reads SNHLY; CDR2 reads FYNNEI. The CDR3 bases are TGTGCCAGCAAGGAGGAGGGCAATCAGCCCCAGCATTTT. Translating it yields CASKEEGNQPQHF.

The V gene is TRBV2, the J gene TRBJ2-5, with 9 positions matching TRBD1. Trimming removed 4 bases from V and 4 bases from J; junction bases left unmatched: 13. The CDR3 extends over 17 amino acids. Germline V CDR1 and CDR2: SNHLY, FYNNEI. For the CDR3, the DNA is TGTGCCAGCAGTGGGGCAGACGGGACAGGGAAGGGAGAGACCCAGTACTTC. Its translation: CASSGADGTGKGETQYF.

The V and J genes are TRBV10-3 and TRBJ1-2, with D perhaps TRBD1 (6 bases). The CDR3 totals 15 residues. Germline V CDR1 and CDR2: ENHRY, SYGVKD. V lost 10 bases to trimming and J lost 4 bases, with 22 bases between them. CDR3 amino acids: CATTAPETGTYGYTF. DNA for the CDR3: TGTGCCACTACTGCGCCCGAAACAGGGACCTATGGCTACACCTTC.

This clone was detected only a few times. The V call is TRBV6-6, the J call TRBJ1-5; TRBD1 is a possible D gene (5 bases). Trimming removed 7 bases from V and 4 bases from J, with 14 bases in between. The CDR3 has 14 amino acids. CDR1 is MNHNY and CDR2 is SVGAGI in the germline V gene (reference sequence). The CDR3 loop is CASNVGDSNQPQHF. CDR3 DNA: TGTGCCAGCAATGTGGGAGACAGTAATCAGCCCCAGCATTTT.

This clone was observed a single time. This CDR3 reads CASSPPDRNYNEQFF. The CDR3 DNA follows: TGTGCCAGCTCACCCCCGGACAGAAACTACAATGAGCAGTTCTTC. The chain carries TRBV18 and TRBJ2-1, with D possibly being TRBD1 (6 bases). The CDR3 is 15 amino acids. Trimming shortened V by 3 bases and J by 3 bases, and 12 bases separated the two germline ends. Germline V lookup: CDR1 KGHSH, CDR2 LQKENI.

The V gene is TRBV19, the J gene TRBJ2-2; D call uncertain. CDR1 and CDR2 (germline): LNHDA, SQIVND (reference sequence). Trimming left V 1 base short and J 4 bases short, with 4 bases between. The CDR3 runs 13 residues. This chain's CDR3 is CASSIGGTGELFF. The CDR3 DNA reads as TGTGCCAGTAGTATAGGGGGCACCGGGGAGCTGTTTTTT.

This chain connects TRBV15 to TRBJ1-2; TRBD1 might be the D (6 bases). The CDR3 has 12 amino acids. Germline V CDR1 and CDR2: LNHNV, YYDKDF (reference sequence). V was pared by 9 bases and J by 3 bases, with 11 bases between. The CDR3 DNA reads as TGTGCCACGAGCGCAGGGGACTATGGCTACACCTTC. Translating it yields CATSAGDYGYTF.